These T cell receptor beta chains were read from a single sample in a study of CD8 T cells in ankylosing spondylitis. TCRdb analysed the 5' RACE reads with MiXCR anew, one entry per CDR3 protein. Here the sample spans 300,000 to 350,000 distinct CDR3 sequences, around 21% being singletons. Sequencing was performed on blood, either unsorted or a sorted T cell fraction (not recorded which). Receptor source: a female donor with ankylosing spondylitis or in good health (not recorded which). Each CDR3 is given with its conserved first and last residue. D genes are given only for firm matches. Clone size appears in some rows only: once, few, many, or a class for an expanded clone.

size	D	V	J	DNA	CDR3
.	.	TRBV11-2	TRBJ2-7	TGTGCCAGCAGCTTAAGAGGACTTTCGCCCTTTTCCTACGAGCAGTACTTC	CASSLRGLSPFSYEQYF
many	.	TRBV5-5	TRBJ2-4	TGTGCCAGCAGCTTGGGGGGAGACATAGCCAAAAACATTCAGTACTTC	CASSLGGDIAKNIQYF
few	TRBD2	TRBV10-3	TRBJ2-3	TGTGCCACCAGGGTCGGACTAGCGGAGACAGATACGCAGTATTTT	CATRVGLAETDTQYF
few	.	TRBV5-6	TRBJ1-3	TGTGCCAGCAGCCTTCCGGGACTACGCTCTGGAAACACCATATATTTT	CASSLPGLRSGNTIYF
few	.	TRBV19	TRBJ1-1	TGTGCCAGTAGTAGGGGACACTTTGAAGCTTTCTTT	CASSRGHFEAFF
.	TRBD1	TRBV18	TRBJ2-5	TGTGCCAGCTCACCACGGCCGGGACAGGAGACCCAGTACTTC	CASSPRPGQETQYF
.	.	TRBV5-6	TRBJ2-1	TGTGCCAGCAGTCTTCCCAACATCCAGGGTGGTGAGCAGTTCTTC	CASSLPNIQGGEQFF
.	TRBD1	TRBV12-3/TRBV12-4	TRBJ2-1	TGTGCCAGCAGATACAGGACAGGGAAGGGGTATGAGCAGTTCTTC	CASRYRTGKGYEQFF
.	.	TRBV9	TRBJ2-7	TGTGCCAGCAGCGTAGAGGCAGGGGAGGGCTACGAGCAGTACTTC	CASSVEAGEGYEQYF
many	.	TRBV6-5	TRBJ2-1	TGTGCCAGCAGTAACCCGGGGGTAGCGGATCCCCCGGAGTTCTTC	CASSNPGVADPPEFF
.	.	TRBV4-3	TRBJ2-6	TGCGCCAGCAGCCACCCAGCAGTAACTGGGGCCAACGTCCTGACTTTC	CASSHPAVTGANVLTF
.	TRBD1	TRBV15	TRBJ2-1	TGTGCCACCAGCAGAGGGGGGACAGGGGCCCATGAGCAGTTCTTC	CATSRGGTGAHEQFF
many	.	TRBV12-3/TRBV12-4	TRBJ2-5	TGTGCCAGCACCCAAGGAGAGACCCAGTACTTC	CASTQGETQYF
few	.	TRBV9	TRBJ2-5	TGTGCCAGCAGCGGGACAGCGAAGATCCAAGAGACCCAGTACTTC	CASSGTAKIQETQYF
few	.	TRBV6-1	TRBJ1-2	TGTGCCAGCAGGATACCGGGGAGAGATGGCTACACCTTC	CASRIPGRDGYTF
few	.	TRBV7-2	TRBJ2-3	TGTGCCAGCAGCTTAGAGGTGGGAGCGAGCACAGATACGCAGTATTTT	CASSLEVGASTDTQYF
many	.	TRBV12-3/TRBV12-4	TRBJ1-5	TGTGCCAGCAGTTTGATAATGTCGAATCAGCCCCAGCATTTT	CASSLIMSNQPQHF
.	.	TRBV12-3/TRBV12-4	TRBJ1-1	TGTGCCAGCACCATGGAGGGTGAAGCTTTCTTT	CASTMEGEAFF
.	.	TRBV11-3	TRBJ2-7	TGTGCCAGCAGCTTAGGACAGGCTTCGGACGAGCAGTACTTC	CASSLGQASDEQYF
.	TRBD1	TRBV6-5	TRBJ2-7	TGTGCCAGCAGCCGCAGGGGGTACGAGCAGTACTTC	CASSRRGYEQYF
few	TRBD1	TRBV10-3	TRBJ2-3	TGTGCCATCAGTGAGGGACAGGATCCTAGCACAGATACGCAGTATTTT	CAISEGQDPSTDTQYF
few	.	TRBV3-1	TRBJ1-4	TGTGCCAGCAGCCGGGTGGCAACTAATGAAAAACTGTTTTTT	CASSRVATNEKLFF
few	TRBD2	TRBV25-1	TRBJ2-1	TGTGCCAGCAGTGCCACGACTAGCGGTCACTGGATGTACAATGAGCAGTTCTTC	CASSATTSGHWMYNEQFF
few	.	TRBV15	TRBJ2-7	TGTGCCACCAGCTTGATTAGGGACGGCTACGAGCAGTACTTC	CATSLIRDGYEQYF
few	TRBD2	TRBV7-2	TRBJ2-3	TGTGCCAGCAGCTTAAGTTCGGGACTAGCGGCGGCAGATACGCAGTATTTT	CASSLSSGLAAADTQYF
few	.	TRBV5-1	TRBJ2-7	TGCGCCAGCAGCTCCTCAACTAGTGCCCACGAGCAGTACTTC	CASSSSTSAHEQYF
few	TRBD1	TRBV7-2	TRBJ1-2	TGTGCCAGCAGCTCTACAGGGGTAGGAGGCTACACCTTC	CASSSTGVGGYTF
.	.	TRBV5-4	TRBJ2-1	TGTGCCAGCAGCTTGGGTGGGAATAACAATGAGCAGTTCTTC	CASSLGGNNNEQFF
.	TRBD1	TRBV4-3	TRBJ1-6	TGCGCCAGCAGCCACGGACACAGGGGTAATTCACCCCTCCACTTT	CASSHGHRGNSPLHF
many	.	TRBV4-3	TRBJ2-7	TGCGCCAGCAGCCAGGGACTGGGAGAGCAGTACTTC	CASSQGLGEQYF
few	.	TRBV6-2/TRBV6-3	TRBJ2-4	TGTGCCAGCGGAAGGCGAGCAGAGAGTTTGGACATTCAGTACTTC	CASGRRAESLDIQYF
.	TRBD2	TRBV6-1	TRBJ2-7	TGTGCCAGCAGTCCCGGGCTAGGGACTAGCGGTCTCGGGGGGAACGAGCAGTACTTC	CASSPGLGTSGLGGNEQYF
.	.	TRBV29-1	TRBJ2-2	TGCAGCGTTGGGGGTTTCACCGGGGAGCTGTTTTTT	CSVGGFTGELFF
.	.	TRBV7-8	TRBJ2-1	TGTGCCAGCAGCTTAGCGAACAGGGTGGCAGACAATGAGCAGTTCTTC	CASSLANRVADNEQFF
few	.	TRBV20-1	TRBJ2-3	TGCAGTGCCAAGAGGGGGGAGGGCACAGATACGCAGTATTTT	CSAKRGEGTDTQYF
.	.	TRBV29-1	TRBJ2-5	TGCAGCGCCGTTCCATTGAAGGGGGAGACCCAGTACTTC	CSAVPLKGETQYF
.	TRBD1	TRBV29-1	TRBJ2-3	TGCAGCGTTGAAGATCCCGGGACAGGGGGACGGACGCAGTATTTT	CSVEDPGTGGRTQYF
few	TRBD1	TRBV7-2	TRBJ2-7	TGTGCCAGCAGCGGCGGGACCCGGGACAGGTCCTACGAGCAGTACTTC	CASSGGTRDRSYEQYF
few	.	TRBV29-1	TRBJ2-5	TGCAGCGTTGACCCAGGCCGGGTGGAGACCCAGTACTTC	CSVDPGRVETQYF
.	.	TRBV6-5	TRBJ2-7	TGTGCCAGCAGTTACGGCGTGGTGGGGGAGCAGTACTTC	CASSYGVVGEQYF
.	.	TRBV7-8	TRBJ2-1	TGTGCCAGCAGCTTCCGGGACTTCAGCTCCTACAATGAGCAGTTCTTC	CASSFRDFSSYNEQFF
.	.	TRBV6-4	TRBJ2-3	TGTGCCAGCAGTGAAGGGGCCTCCACAGATACGCAGTATTTT	CASSEGASTDTQYF
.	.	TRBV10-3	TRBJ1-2	TGTGCCATCAGTGAGTCCGGAGGGGGGCAGGGCTATGGCTACACCTTC	CAISESGGGQGYGYTF
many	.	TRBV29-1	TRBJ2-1	TGCAGCGTTGAACGTTACAATGAGCAGTTCTTC	CSVERYNEQFF